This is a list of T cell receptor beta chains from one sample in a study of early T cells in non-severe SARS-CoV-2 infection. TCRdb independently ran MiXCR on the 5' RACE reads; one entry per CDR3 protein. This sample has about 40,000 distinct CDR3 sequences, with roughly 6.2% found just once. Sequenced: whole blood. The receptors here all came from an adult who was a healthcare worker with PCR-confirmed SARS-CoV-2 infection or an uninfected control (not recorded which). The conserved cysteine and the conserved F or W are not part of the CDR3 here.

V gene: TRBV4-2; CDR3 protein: ASSPGRDNEQF
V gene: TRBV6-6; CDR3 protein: ASNTQGGNQPQH
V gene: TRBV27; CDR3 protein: ASRGRITYEQY
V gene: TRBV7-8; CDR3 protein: ASSSTSGRRDEQF
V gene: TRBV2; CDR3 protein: ASSDRTSGRNEQF
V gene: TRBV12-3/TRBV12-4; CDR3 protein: ASSPLGGAEETQY
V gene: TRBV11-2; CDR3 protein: ASSLVFSSNTGELF
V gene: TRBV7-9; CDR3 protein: ASGQANTGELF
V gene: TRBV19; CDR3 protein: ASKEVTSTDTQY
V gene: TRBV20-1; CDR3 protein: SASGGTGYGYT
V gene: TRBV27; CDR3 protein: ASSLYGGRGLAQETQY
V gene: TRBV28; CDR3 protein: ASIKPGDQPQH
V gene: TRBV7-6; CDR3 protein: ASSPTPLRREKLF
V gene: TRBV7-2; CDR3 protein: ASSFYNEQF
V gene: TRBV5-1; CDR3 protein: ASSLEGYPNTGELF
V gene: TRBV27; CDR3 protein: ASSFLLAGPNEQF
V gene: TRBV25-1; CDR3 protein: ASSGTGGGYNEQF
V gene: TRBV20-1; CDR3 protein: SAHHSGRGTDTQY
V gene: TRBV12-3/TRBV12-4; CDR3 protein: ASNPAGGLDTQY
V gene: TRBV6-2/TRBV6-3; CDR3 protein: ASNPGQASYEQY
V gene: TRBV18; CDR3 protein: ASSPNTLRDTEAF
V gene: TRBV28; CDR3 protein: ASTLDRKREQY
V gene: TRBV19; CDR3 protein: ASTRTGVDQPQH
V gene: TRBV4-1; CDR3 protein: ASSQKQGSAYEQY
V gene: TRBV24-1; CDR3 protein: ATSGGSGSSYNEQF
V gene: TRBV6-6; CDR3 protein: ASIDRYSGANVLT
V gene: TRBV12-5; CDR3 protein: ASGLVLGATEAF
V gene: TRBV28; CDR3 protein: ASSLGGQSMNTEAF
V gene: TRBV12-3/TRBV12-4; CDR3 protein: ASSPRGPASGANVLT
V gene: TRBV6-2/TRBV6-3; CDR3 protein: ASSYQVLAGDIF
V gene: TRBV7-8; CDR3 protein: ASSLGTTTGELF
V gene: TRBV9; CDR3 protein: ASSVAGRQETQY
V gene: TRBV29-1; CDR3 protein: SVRLDSHYGYT
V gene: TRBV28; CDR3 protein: ASSLWQGDTGELF
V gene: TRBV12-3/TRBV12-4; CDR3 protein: ASSLAEATNEKLF
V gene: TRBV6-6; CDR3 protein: ASSTEANSEQY
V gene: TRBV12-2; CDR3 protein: ASRLTGLGNQPQH
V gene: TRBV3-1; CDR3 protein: ASSPRPTGAEAF
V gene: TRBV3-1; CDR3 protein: ASSQAQGGQSGYT
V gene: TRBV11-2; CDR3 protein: ASSPQPGLLTYEQY
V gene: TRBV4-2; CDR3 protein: ASSQSRGTDNEQF
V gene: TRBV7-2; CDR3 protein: ASSGNRGGTGELF
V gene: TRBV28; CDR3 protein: ASPPSGRGTDTQY
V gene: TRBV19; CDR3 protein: ASSIASGSGEQY
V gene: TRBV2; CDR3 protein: ASRTRVGGELF
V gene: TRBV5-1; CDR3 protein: ASHSQETQY
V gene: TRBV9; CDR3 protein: ASSAGLGGQGEGEQY
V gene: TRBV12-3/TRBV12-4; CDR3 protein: ASSRGQNYGYT
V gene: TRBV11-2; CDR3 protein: ASTHGGTSSYNEQF
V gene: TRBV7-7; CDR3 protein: ASSLRPQETQY
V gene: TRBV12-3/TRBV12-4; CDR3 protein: ASTSAGPTYNEQF
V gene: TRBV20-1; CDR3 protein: SARGLAATTYNEQF
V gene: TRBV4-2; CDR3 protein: ASSQVLSGGPGDTQY
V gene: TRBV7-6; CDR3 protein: ASSLALETQY